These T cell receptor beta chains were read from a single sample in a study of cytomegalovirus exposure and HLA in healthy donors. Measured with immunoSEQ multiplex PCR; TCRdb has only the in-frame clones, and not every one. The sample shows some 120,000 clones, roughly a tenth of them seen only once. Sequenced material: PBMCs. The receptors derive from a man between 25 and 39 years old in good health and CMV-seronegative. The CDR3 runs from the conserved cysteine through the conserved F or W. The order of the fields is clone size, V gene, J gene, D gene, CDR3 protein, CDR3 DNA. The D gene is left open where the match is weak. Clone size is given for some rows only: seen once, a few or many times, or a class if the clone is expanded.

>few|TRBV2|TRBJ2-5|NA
CASRGDQETQYF
TGTGCCAGCAGAGGGGACCAAGAGACCCAGTACTTC
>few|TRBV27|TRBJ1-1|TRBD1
CASSLQGQGRVYAEAFF
TGTGCCAGCAGTTTACAAGGACAGGGGCGGGTTTACGCTGAAGCTTTCTTT
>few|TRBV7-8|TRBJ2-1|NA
CASSKGLDYNEQFF
TGTGCCAGCAGCAAGGGGTTGGACTACAATGAGCAGTTCTTC
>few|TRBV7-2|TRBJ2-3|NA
CASSPRVREWTDTQYF
TGTGCCAGCAGCCCAAGAGTCAGGGAATGGACAGATACGCAGTATTTT
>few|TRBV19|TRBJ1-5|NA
CASTPPGRIDQPQHF
TGTGCCAGTACCCCGCCAGGGAGGATCGATCAGCCCCAGCATTTT
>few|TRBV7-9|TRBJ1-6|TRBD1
CASSPPGQGAPPLHF
TGTGCCAGCAGCCCCCCGGGACAGGGGGCGCCCCCCCTCCACTTT
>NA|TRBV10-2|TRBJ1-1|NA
CASSDQGSTEAFF
TGCGCCAGCAGTGATCAGGGGAGCACTGAAGCTTTCTTT
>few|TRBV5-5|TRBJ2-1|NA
CASSFRGGRSSYNEQFF
TGTGCCAGCAGCTTCCGAGGGGGACGGAGCTCCTACAATGAGCAGTTCTTC
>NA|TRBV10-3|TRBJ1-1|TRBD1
CAISRDSITEAFF
TGTGCCATCAGTCGGGACAGTATCACTGAAGCTTTCTTT
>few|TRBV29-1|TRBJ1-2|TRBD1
CSVDPGQNYGYTF
TGCAGCGTTGATCCGGGACAGAACTATGGCTACACCTTC
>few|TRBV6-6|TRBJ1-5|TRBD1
CASGDNRGNDQPQHF
TGTGCCAGCGGGGACAACAGGGGCAATGATCAGCCCCAGCATTTT
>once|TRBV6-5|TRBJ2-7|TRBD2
CASSYPSGSGYEQYF
TGTGCCAGCAGTTACCCTAGCGGGAGTGGCTACGAGCAGTACTTC
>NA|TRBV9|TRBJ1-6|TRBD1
CASSPSTGSNSPLHF
TGTGCCAGCAGCCCCTCGACAGGGTCTAATTCACCCCTCCACTTT
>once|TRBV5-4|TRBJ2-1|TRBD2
CASSSWGGRYNEQFF
TGTGCCAGCAGCTCCTGGGGGGGACGGTACAATGAGCAGTTCTTC
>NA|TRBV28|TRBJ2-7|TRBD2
CASSPSRAGGAYEQYF
TGTGCCAGCAGTCCTTCCAGAGCGGGAGGCGCGTACGAGCAGTACTTC
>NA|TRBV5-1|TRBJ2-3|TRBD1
CASSWTGGTDTQYF
TGCGCCAGCAGCTGGACAGGGGGGACAGATACGCAGTATTTT
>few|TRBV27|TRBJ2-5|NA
CASTYQETQYF
TGTGCCAGCACGTACCAAGAGACCCAGTACTTC
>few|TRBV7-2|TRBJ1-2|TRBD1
CAKEGQGVSGYTF
TGTGCCAAGGAGGGACAGGGGGTCTCTGGCTACACCTTC
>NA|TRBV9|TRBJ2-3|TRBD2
CASSFGTSGGDTQYF
TGTGCCAGCAGCTTCGGGACTAGCGGGGGAGATACGCAGTATTTT